This T cell receptor (beta chain) derives from a study of CD8+CD57+ T cells in acquired aplastic anemia. CDR3 and TCR beta VDJ profiling relied on a genomic DNA template. Via MiXCR, TCRdb re-called the reads, giving one row per CDR3 protein. Among 250,000 to 350,000 distinct CDR3 sequences listed, 56% were seen once. Trimming stripped 7 bases from V and 8 bases from J, with 6 bases between. This CDR3 comprises 11 residues. The germline V gene encodes CDR1 WSHSY and CDR2 SAAADI. Study-wide findings and caveats: In common between the patients and the controls were more than 25 CD8+ CDR3 sequences.

On this clonotype itself: The antigen remains undetermined.

The material sequenced was sorted CD4+, CD8+, or CD8+CD57+ T cells (not recorded which) from PBMCs. This TCR was recovered from a human donor with severe aplastic anemia or a healthy control (not recorded which). The rearrangement links TRBV10-2 to TRBJ1-6; a possible D gene is TRBD1 (5 bases). The CDR3 coding sequence is TGCGCCAGCAAACAGGATTCACCCCTCCACTTT. This translates into CASKQDSPLHF.